The entry below describes one TCR beta chain. The antigen is not known. Sequencing used immunoSEQ multiplex PCR; TCRdb keeps in-frame clones, though not all of them. This repertoire shows some 250,000 clones, 90% found once; its top ten account for approximately 3%. After removal of 3 bases from V and 6 bases from J, the junction contained 11 bases not matched to a gene. The CDR3 is 15 residues long. Germline V CDR1 and CDR2: MNHEY, SVGAGI. The data stem from a study of cytomegalovirus exposure and HLA in healthy donors. Findings and caveats of the study: A subsequent analysis found that TCR clusters from the first cohort also tended to co-occur in the roughly 120 validation repertoires, with around 94% of cluster scores above 0.

The TCR was taken from a woman aged 25-40 years in good health and CMV-seronegative. Sequencing was carried out using PBMCs. The gene calls are TRBV6-5 and TRBJ2-7, with 7 bases aligning to TRBD1. The CDR3 DNA reads as TGTGCCAGCAGTTATCGGCCGACAGGGCTACGCGAGCAGTACTTC. It specifies CASSYRPTGLREQYF.